Listed below are T cell receptor beta chains from one sample, sequenced in a study of T cells in Graves' hyperthyroidism and ophthalmopathy. TCRdb re-derived calls from the multiplex PCR reads in MiXCR, one entry per CDR3 protein. The sample holds around 520,000 distinct CDR3 sequences; around a quarter are singletons and the top ten take around 11%. Sample: blood. Receptors were obtained from a woman in her 30s with Graves' ophthalmopathy. CDR3s include the opening cysteine and the closing phenylalanine or tryptophan. D genes are given only for firm matches. Size tells how often a clone was seen (once, few, many) or the class of an expanded clone, and some rows leave it out.

clone_size j_call d_call v_call cdr3_aa cdr3_nt
- TRBJ1-1 - TRBV19 CASSMSPGEAFF TGTGCCAGTAGTATGAGCCCTGGAGAAGCTTTCTTT
- TRBJ2-2 - TRBV4-2 CASSHQGQIKNTGELFF TGTGCCAGCAGCCACCAGGGCCAAATAAAGAACACCGGGGAGCTGTTTTTT
many TRBJ2-5 - TRBV5-4 CASSKLGSGETQYF TGTGCCAGCAGCAAACTAGGGAGCGGCGAGACCCAGTACTTC
many TRBJ1-2 - TRBV3-1 CASSQEGGSGYTF TGTGCCAGCAGCCAAGAAGGGGGGAGTGGCTACACCTTC
many TRBJ1-5 TRBD1 TRBV6-2/TRBV6-3 CASSIGGDRLNQPQHF TGTGCCAGCAGCATCGGAGGGGACAGACTTAATCAGCCCCAGCATTTT
- TRBJ2-5 - TRBV6-5 CASSYSTAGARETQYF TGTGCCAGCAGTTACTCGACGGCGGGGGCTCGAGAGACCCAGTACTTC
many TRBJ2-7 TRBD1 TRBV19 CASSGRQGASYEQYF TGTGCCAGTAGCGGTCGACAGGGGGCTTCCTACGAGCAGTACTTC
- TRBJ1-3 - TRBV29-1 CSAGATGNTIYF TGCAGCGCGGGGGCCACTGGAAACACCATATATTTT
- TRBJ2-7 - TRBV28 CASSSPGTREYEQYF TGTGCCAGCAGTTCCCCCGGGACGAGAGAGTACGAGCAGTACTTC
many TRBJ1-5 TRBD1 TRBV27 CASSAPGGAGEIQPQHF TGTGCCAGCAGCGCACCAGGGGGCGCGGGGGAAATTCAGCCCCAGCATTTT
many TRBJ2-7 - TRBV12-3/TRBV12-4 CASSFDEQYF TGTGCCAGCAGTTTCGACGAGCAGTACTTC
many TRBJ1-5 - TRBV12-3/TRBV12-4 CASNPGRHQPQHF TGTGCCAGCAACCCGGGACGGCATCAGCCCCAGCATTTT
many TRBJ1-5 TRBD1 TRBV28 CASSFPDRGGGQPQHF TGTGCCAGCAGTTTCCCTGACAGGGGGGGGGGTCAGCCCCAGCATTTT
many TRBJ1-1 - TRBV6-2/TRBV6-3 CASSYLGVPNTEAFF TGTGCCAGCAGTTACCTCGGGGTCCCGAACACTGAAGCTTTCTTT
- TRBJ1-2 - TRBV6-1 CASSRQVANYGYTF TGTGCCAGCAGCAGACAGGTAGCTAACTATGGCTACACCTTC
- TRBJ2-7 - TRBV7-2 CASSWGAGVSGEQYF TGTGCCAGCAGCTGGGGGGCGGGAGTCTCGGGCGAGCAGTACTTC
many TRBJ2-7 - TRBV6-5 CASTHQPMILRNPYEQYF TGTGCCAGCACCCACCAACCCATGATTTTACGGAATCCTTACGAGCAGTACTTC
few TRBJ1-1 - TRBV6-1 CAGSRQTNTEAFF TGTGCCGGGAGTAGGCAGACGAACACTGAAGCTTTCTTT
many TRBJ1-1 - TRBV18 CASSPARGNTEAFF TGTGCCAGCTCACCAGCGCGGGGAAACACTGAAGCTTTCTTT
many TRBJ1-2 TRBD1 TRBV4-3 CASSQEIAGGKGGYTF TGCGCCAGCAGCCAAGAGATAGCAGGGGGTAAAGGGGGCTACACCTTC
- TRBJ2-3 - TRBV15 CATSGRDPIAVTDTQYF TGTGCCACCAGCGGCAGGGACCCAATTGCCGTCACAGATACGCAGTATTTT
many TRBJ2-5 - TRBV6-8 CASSPRRPPRGETQYF TGTGCCAGCAGTCCCCGTCGACCCCCAAGGGGAGAGACCCAGTACTTC
- TRBJ1-2 TRBD1 TRBV7-3 CASSPTGTGASHYGYTF TGTGCCAGCAGCCCCACCGGGACAGGGGCTTCCCATTATGGCTACACCTTC
many TRBJ1-5 TRBD1 TRBV19 CASRGDRGSNQPQHF TGTGCCAGTAGAGGTGACAGGGGGTCCAATCAGCCCCAGCATTTT
many TRBJ2-7 - TRBV10-2 CASSDHQGRTYEQYF TGCGCCAGCAGTGACCATCAGGGGCGTACATACGAGCAGTACTTC
- TRBJ1-5 - TRBV12-3/TRBV12-4 CASSFSTISNQPQHF TGTGCCAGCAGTTTTTCCACTATTAGCAATCAGCCCCAGCATTTT
- TRBJ1-5 - TRBV15 CATSLSGLFQPQHF TGTGCCACCAGCCTTTCGGGACTATTTCAGCCCCAGCATTTT
many TRBJ2-7 - TRBV20-1 CSASTWTGFTYEQYF TGCAGTGCTAGTACGTGGACGGGGTTTACCTACGAGCAGTACTTC